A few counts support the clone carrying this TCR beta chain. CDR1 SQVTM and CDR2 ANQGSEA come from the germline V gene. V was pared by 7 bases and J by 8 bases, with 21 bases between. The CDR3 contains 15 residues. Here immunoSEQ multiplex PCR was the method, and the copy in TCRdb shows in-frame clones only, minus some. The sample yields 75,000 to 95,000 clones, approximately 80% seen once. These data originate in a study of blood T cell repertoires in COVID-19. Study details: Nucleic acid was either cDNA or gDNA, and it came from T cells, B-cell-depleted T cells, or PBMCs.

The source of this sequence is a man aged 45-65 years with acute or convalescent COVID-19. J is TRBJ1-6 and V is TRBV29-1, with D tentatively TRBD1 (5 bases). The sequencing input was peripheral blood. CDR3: CSARDSGGFDSPLHF. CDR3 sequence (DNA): TGCAGCGCCCGGGACTCCGGCGGGTTTGATTCACCCCTCCACTTT.